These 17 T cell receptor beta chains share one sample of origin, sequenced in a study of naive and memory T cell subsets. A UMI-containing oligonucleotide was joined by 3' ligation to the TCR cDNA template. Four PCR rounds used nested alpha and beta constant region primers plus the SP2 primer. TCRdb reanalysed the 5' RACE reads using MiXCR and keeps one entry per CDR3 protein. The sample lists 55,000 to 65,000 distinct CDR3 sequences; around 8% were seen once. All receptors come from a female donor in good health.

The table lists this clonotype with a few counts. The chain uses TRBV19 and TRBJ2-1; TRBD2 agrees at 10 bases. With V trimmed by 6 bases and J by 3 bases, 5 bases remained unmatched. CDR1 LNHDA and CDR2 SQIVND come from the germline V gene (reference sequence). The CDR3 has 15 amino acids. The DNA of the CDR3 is TGTGCCAGTAGCATCGGACTAGCGGACTACAATGAGCAGTTCTTC. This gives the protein CASSIGLADYNEQFF.

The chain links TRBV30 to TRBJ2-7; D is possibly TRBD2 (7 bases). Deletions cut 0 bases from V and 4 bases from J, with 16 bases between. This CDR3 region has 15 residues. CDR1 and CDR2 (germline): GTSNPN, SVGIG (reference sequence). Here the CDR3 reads CAWSVLGGPWYEQYF. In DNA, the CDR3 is TGTGCCTGGAGTGTACTCGGGGGGCCATGGTACGAGCAGTACTTC.

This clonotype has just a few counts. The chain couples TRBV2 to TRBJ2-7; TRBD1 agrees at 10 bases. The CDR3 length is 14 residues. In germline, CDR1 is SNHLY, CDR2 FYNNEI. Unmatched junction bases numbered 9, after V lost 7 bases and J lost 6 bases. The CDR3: CASILGDRGLEQYF. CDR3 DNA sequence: TGTGCCAGCATCTTAGGGGACAGGGGTCTCGAGCAGTACTTC.

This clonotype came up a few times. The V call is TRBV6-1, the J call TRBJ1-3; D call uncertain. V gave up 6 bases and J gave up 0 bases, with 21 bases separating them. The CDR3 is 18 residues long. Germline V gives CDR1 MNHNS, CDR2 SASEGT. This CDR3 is CASRPYREQWVSGNTIYF. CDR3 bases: TGTGCCAGCAGGCCTTACCGGGAACAGTGGGTCTCTGGAAACACCATATATTTT.

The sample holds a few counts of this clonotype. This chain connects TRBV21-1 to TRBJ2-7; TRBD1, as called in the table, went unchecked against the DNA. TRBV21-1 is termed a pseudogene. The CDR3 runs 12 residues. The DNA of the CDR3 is TGTGCCAGACGGGACATTTGCTACGAGCAGTACTTC. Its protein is CARRDICYEQYF.

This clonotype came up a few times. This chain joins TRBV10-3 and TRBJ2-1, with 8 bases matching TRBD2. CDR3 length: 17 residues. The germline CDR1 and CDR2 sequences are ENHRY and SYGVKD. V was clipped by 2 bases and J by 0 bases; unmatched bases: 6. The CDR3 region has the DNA TGTGCCATCAGTGAGGCTAGCGGGCAAAGCTCCTACAATGAGCAGTTCTTC. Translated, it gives CAISEASGQSSYNEQFF.

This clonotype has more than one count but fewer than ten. The CDR3 sequence: CSAWKLSSTDTQYF. Written as DNA, the CDR3 is TGCAGTGCCTGGAAACTTTCTAGCACAGATACGCAGTATTTT. The chain links TRBV20-1 to TRBJ2-3, with D uncertain. The germline V and J ends were trimmed by 6 bases and 0 bases, with 13 bases remaining between them. The CDR3 runs to 14 residues. Germline V gene data show CDR1 as DFQATT and CDR2 as SNEGSKA (reference sequence).

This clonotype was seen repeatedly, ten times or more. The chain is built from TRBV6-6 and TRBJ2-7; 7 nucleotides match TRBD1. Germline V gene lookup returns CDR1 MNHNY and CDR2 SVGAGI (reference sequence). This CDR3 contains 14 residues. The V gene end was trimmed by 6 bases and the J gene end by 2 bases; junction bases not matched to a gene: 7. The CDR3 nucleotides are TGTGCCAGCAGCCCCCAGACAGGGCCCTACGAGCAGTACTTC. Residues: CASSPQTGPYEQYF.

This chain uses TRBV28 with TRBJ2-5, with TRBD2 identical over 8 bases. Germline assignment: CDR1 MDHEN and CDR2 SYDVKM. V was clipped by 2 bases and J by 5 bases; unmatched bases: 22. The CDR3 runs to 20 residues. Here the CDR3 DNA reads TGTGCCAGCAGTTTAGTATGGAGAGGCGTAGCGGGATCAGCCGGGGAGACCCAGTACTTC. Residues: CASSLVWRGVAGSAGETQYF. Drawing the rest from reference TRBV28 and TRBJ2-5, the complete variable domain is DVKVTQSSRYLVKRTGEKVFLECVQDMDHENMFWYRQDPGLGLRLIYFSYDVKMKEKGDIPEGYSVSREKKERFSLILESASTNQTSMYLCASSLVWRGVAGSAGETQYFGPGTRLLVL.

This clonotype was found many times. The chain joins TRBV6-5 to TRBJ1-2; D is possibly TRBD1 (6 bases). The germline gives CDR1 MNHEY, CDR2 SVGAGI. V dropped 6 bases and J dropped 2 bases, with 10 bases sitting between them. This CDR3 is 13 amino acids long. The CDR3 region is CASSRGGNYGYTF. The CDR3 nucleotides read TGTGCCAGCAGCAGAGGGGGGAACTATGGCTACACCTTC.

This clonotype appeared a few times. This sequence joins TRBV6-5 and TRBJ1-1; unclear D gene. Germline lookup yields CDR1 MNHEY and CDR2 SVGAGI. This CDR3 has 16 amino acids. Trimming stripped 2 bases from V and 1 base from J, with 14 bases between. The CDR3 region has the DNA TGTGCCAGCAGTTACGTAGTAGTGCGTAAGAACACTGAAGCTTTCTTT. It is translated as CASSYVVVRKNTEAFF.

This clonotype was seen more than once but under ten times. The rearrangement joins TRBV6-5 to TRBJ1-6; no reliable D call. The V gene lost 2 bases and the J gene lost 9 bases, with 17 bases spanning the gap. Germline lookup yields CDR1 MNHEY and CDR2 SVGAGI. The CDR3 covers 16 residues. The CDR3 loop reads CASSYTAGTLGSPLHF. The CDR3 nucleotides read TGTGCCAGCAGTTACACTGCGGGAACCTTGGGTTCACCCCTCCACTTT.

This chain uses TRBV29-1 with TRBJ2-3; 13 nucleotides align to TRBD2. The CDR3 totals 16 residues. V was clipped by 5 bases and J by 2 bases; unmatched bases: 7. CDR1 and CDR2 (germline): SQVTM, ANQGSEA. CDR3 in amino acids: CSVPRTSGSITDTQYF. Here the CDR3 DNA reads TGCAGCGTTCCCCGGACTAGCGGGAGCATCACAGATACGCAGTATTTT.

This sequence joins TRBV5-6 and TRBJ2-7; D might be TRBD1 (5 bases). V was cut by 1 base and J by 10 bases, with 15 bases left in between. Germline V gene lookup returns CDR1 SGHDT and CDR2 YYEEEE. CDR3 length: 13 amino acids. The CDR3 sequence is CASSLLSQDAQYF. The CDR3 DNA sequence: TGTGCCAGCAGCTTGTTATCACAGGACGCCCAGTACTTC.

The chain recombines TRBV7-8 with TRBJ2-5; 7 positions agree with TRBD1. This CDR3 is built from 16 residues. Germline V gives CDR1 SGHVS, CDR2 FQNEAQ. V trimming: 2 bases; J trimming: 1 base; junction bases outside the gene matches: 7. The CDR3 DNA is TGTGCCAGCAGCTTATCGGGGACAGCCCCCCAAGAGACCCAGTACTTC. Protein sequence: CASSLSGTAPQETQYF.

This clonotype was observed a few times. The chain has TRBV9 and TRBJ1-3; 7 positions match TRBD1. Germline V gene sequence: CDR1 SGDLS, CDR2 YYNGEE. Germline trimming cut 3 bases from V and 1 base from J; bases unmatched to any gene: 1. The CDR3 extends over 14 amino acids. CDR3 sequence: CASSETGSGNTIYF. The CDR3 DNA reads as TGTGCCAGCAGCGAGACAGGGTCTGGAAACACCATATATTTT.

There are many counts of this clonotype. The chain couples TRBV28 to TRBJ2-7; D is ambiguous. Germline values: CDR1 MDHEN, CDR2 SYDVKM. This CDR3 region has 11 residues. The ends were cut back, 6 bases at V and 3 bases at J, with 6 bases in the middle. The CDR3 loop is CASSPNYEQYF. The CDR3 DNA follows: TGTGCCAGCAGCCCCAACTACGAGCAGTACTTC.